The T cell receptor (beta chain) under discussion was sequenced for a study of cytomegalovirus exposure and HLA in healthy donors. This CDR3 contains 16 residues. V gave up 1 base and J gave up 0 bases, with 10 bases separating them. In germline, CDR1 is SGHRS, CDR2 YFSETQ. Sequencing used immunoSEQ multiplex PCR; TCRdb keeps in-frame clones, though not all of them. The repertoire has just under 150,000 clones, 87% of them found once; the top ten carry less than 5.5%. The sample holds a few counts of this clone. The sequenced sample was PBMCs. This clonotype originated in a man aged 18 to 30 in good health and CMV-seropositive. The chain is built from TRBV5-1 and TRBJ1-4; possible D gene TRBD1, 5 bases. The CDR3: CASSLQGYSTNEKLFF. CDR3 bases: TGCGCCAGCAGCTTGCAGGGTTACTCAACTAATGAAAAACTGTTTTTT.